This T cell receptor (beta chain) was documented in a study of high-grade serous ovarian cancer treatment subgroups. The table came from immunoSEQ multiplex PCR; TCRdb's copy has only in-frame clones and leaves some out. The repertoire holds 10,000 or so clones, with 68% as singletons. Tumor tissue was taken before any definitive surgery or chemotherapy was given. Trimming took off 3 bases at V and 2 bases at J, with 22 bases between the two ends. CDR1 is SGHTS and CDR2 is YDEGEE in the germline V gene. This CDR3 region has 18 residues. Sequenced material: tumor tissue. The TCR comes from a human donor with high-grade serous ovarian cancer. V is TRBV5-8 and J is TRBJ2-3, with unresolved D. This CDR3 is CASSSNAFGSSLTDTQYF. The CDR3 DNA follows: TGTGCCAGCAGCTCCAACGCCTTTGGGTCTTCCCTCACAGATACGCAGTATTTT.